Listed below are T cell receptor beta chains from one sample, sequenced in a study of blood T cells in healthy people across ages. MiXCR, run by TCRdb on the 5' RACE reads, gives a single entry per CDR3 protein. The sample contains roughly 1,700,000 distinct CDR3 sequences, about 28% of which appear only once. Material for sequencing was blood. The receptors derive from a young woman in good health. Both conserved end residues are part of each CDR3. D genes are given only for firm matches. For some rows the clone size is stated as once, few or many, or as a class when expanded; others skip it.

TRBV5-1	TRBJ2-1	NA	TRBD2	TGCGCCAGCAGCCGGGGGGACTTGGGGGATGAGCAGTTCTTC	CASSRGDLGDEQFF
TRBV5-1	TRBJ2-4	NA	NA	TGCGCCAGTAGAGTGGGGAATGAGCAGTACTTC	CASRVGNEQYF
TRBV20-1	TRBJ2-1	few	NA	TGCAGTGCTAGAGTTGGACGGGTCAACAATGAGCAGTTCTTC	CSARVGRVNNEQFF
TRBV5-1	TRBJ2-6	few	TRBD1	TGCGCCAGCACCCGGGACAGGGGGTCTGGGGCCAACGTCCTGACTTTC	CASTRDRGSGANVLTF
TRBV6-1	TRBJ2-1	NA	NA	TGTGCCAGCTATCCCGGGGGCTCCTACAATGAGCAGTTCTTC	CASYPGGSYNEQFF
TRBV29-1	TRBJ2-1	many	TRBD2	TGCAGCGTTCCCCGGACTAGCGGGGATGAGCAGTTCTTC	CSVPRTSGDEQFF
TRBV2	TRBJ1-2	NA	NA	TGTGCCAGCATCGTTACCAGGGACGGCTATGGCTACACCTTC	CASIVTRDGYGYTF
TRBV24-1	TRBJ2-1	many	NA	TGTGCCACCAGTGATTTGGCCAGTAATGAGCAGTTCTTC	CATSDLASNEQFF
TRBV6-6	TRBJ2-3	once	NA	TGTGCCAGCAGCCCCTGGACTGGCGGGGAACTTAATACGCAGTATTTT	CASSPWTGGELNTQYF
TRBV29-1	TRBJ1-1	NA	TRBD1	TGCAGCGCGGGACAGTGGGAGACTGAAGCTTTCTTT	CSAGQWETEAFF
TRBV24-1	TRBJ1-1	few	TRBD1	TGTGCCACCAGTGCCGTGACAGGGGAGGACACTGAAGCTTTCTTT	CATSAVTGEDTEAFF
TRBV7-2	TRBJ2-1	NA	NA	TGTGCCAGCAGCGAACAAGGTGGGGGTAATGAGCAGTTCTTC	CASSEQGGGNEQFF
TRBV7-2	TRBJ2-6	few	TRBD2	TGTGCCAGCAGCGCGGGACTAGCGGGAATCTCTGGGGCCAACGTCCTGACTTTC	CASSAGLAGISGANVLTF
TRBV28	TRBJ2-1	few	TRBD2	TGTGCCAGCAGTTTGATACGGGCTAGCGGTTTGGTAGAGCAGTTCTTC	CASSLIRASGLVEQFF
TRBV5-1	TRBJ1-5	few	NA	TGCGCCAGCAGCTTCGGGGCGGATCAGCCCCAGCATTTT	CASSFGADQPQHF
TRBV14	TRBJ2-3	NA	NA	TGTGCCAGCAGCCAAGAGGGCCAGCGCCACACAGATACGCAGTATTTT	CASSQEGQRHTDTQYF
TRBV12-3/TRBV12-4	TRBJ2-7	NA	NA	TGTGCCAGCAGCCAGAGGGCTCAGCAGTACTTC	CASSQRAQQYF
TRBV4-1	TRBJ1-1	NA	NA	TGCGCCAGCAGCCAAGAAGGGAGGAACACTGAAGCTTTCTTT	CASSQEGRNTEAFF
TRBV6-2/TRBV6-3	TRBJ2-5	many	NA	TGTGCCAGCAGGCGGACTGCCCTCAGTGAGACCCAGTACTTC	CASRRTALSETQYF
TRBV7-9	TRBJ2-3	NA	TRBD2	TGTGCCAGCAGCTTCCCGGGACTAGCGGGAGCAGATACGCAGTATTTT	CASSFPGLAGADTQYF
TRBV30	TRBJ2-3	NA	NA	TGTGCCTGGAGTGAAAATGGTTGGGATACGCAGTATTTT	CAWSENGWDTQYF
TRBV20-1	TRBJ1-4	NA	TRBD1	TGCAGTGCTTTGGACAGGACCTCCACAAATGAAAAACTGTTTTTT	CSALDRTSTNEKLFF
TRBV27	TRBJ1-2	NA	NA	TGTGCCAGCAGTTTTTGGGGAACAGCTAACTATGGCTACACCTTC	CASSFWGTANYGYTF
TRBV19	TRBJ2-1	NA	NA	TGTGCCAGTAGTGGGGGAGGTACACCGATGGAGCAGTTCTTC	CASSGGGTPMEQFF
TRBV5-1	TRBJ2-4	few	NA	TGCGCCAGCAGCCTAGGGCCCCTAGTTCGAGGAAACATTCAGTACTTC	CASSLGPLVRGNIQYF
TRBV20-1	TRBJ2-1	NA	NA	TGCAATGCTCCAAGGGGGAACTTATACAATGAGCAGTTCTTC	CNAPRGNLYNEQFF
TRBV7-2	TRBJ1-6	NA	NA	TGTGCCAGCCGCGGTGGTGCCCTAAGCTCCTATAATTCACCCCTCCACTTT	CASRGGALSSYNSPLHF
TRBV11-3	TRBJ2-5	few	NA	TGTGCCAGCAGTTCCAGCTGGGAGGGGGTACTCCAAGAGACCCAGTACTTC	CASSSSWEGVLQETQYF
TRBV20-1	TRBJ2-1	many	NA	TGCAGTGCTAGACCCCTTTTAAGGAGTAATGAGCAGTTCTTC	CSARPLLRSNEQFF
TRBV10-1	TRBJ2-1	NA	NA	TGCGCCAACAGTGCGGGGAGCTCCTACAATGAGCAGTTCTTC	CANSAGSSYNEQFF